The source of this T cell receptor beta chain is a study of blood T cell repertoires in COVID-19. Background on the study: Researchers got acute and convalescent COVID-19 samples from the United States, Italy and Spain. PBMCs, B-cell-depleted T cells, or T cells provided the cDNA or gDNA that made up the material.

Per the study methods: By means of reference gene primer amplification, nucleated cell counts were estimated. The protocol was immunoSEQ multiplex PCR, while the TCRdb copy is restricted to in-frame clones and leaves out a portion. V and J calls and clone size are given by that table; D and trimming were obtained from the DNA. The data hold approximately 88,000 clones, with more than 75% observed a single time. V lost 3 bases and J lost 7, with 15 bases in between. CDR1 and CDR2 from the germline V gene are MNHEY and SVGAGI. This CDR3 contains 14 residues. Material for sequencing was peripheral blood. This chain connects TRBV6-5 to TRBJ1-2; D remains unclear. This sequence was found in a woman in her 70s with acute or convalescent COVID-19. The CDR3 DNA reads as TGTGCCAGCAGTTATTTTGAAGGAGGAAGTGGCTACACCTTC. Protein: CASSYFEGGSGYTF.